This T cell receptor (beta chain) is drawn from a study of T cell responses to AZD1222 COVID-19 vaccine. Assay: immunoSEQ multiplex PCR; the TCRdb copy retains only in-frame clones and omits some. The sample contains about 94,000 clones, approximately 81% of which appear only once. This clone was seen only a few times. V was pared by 4 bases and J by 4 bases, with 13 bases between. The CDR3 has 15 amino acids. From germline, CDR1 is MNHEY and CDR2 SVGEGT. The material sequenced was peripheral blood, taken 28 days after the second AZD1222 dose. This TCR derives from an adult who received the AZD1222 COVID-19 vaccine. The genes are TRBV6-2 or TRBV6-3 and TRBJ2-2, with D hard to call. DNA for the CDR3: TGTGCCAGCAGTTTGGCAGAGAGGAGCACCGGGGAGCTGTTTTTT. Its translation is CASSLAERSTGELFF.